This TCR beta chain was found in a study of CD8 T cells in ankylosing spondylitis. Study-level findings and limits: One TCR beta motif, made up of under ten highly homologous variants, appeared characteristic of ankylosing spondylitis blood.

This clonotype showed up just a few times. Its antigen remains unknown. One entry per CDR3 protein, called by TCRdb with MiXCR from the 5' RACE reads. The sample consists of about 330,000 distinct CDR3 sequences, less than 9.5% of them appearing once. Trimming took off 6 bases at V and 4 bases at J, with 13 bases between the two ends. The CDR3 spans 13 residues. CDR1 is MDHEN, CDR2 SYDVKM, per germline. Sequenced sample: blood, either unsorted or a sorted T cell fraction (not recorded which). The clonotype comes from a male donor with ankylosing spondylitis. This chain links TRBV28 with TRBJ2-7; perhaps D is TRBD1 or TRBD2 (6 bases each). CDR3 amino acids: CASRGGGGYEQYF. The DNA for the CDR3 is TGTGCCAGCAGAGGGGGAGGCGGGTACGAGCAGTACTTC.